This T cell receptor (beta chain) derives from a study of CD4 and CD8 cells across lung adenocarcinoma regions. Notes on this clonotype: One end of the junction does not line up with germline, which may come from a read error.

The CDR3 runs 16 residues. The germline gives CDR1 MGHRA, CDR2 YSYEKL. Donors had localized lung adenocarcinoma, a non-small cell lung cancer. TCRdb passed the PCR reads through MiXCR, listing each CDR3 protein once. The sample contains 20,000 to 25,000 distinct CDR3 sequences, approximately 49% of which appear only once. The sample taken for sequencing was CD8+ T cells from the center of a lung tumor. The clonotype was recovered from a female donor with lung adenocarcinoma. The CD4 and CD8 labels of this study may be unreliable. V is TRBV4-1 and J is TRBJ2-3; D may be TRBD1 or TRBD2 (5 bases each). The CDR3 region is CASSQAGLGAKNTQYF. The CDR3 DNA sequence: TGCGCCAGCAGCCAAGCGGGGCTGGGAGCCAAAAATACTCAGTATTTC.